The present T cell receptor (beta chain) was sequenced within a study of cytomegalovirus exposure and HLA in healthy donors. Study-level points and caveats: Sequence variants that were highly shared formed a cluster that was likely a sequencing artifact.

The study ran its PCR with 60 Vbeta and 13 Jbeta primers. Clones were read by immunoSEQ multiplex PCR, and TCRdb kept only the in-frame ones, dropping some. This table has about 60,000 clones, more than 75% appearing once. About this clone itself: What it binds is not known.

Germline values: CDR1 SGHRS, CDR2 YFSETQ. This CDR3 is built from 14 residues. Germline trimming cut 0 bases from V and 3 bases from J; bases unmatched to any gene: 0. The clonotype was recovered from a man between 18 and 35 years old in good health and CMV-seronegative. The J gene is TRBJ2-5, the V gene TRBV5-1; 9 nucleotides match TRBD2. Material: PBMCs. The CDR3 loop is CASSLGGGEETQYF. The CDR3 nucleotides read TGCGCCAGCAGCTTGGGCGGGGGGGAAGAGACCCAGTACTTC.